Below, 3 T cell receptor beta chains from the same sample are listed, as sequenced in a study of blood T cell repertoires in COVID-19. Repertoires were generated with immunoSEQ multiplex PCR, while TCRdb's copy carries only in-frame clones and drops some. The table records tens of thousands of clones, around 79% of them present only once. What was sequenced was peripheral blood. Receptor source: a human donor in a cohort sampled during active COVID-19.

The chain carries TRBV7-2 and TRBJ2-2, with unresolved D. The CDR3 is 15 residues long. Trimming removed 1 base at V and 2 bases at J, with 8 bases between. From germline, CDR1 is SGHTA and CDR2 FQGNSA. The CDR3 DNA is TGTGCCAGCAGCTTAGGAGTGGGCAACACCGGGGAGCTGTTTTTT. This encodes CASSLGVGNTGELFF.

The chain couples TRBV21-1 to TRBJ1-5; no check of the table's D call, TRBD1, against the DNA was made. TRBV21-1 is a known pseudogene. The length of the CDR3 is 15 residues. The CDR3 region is CASTGTGGNNQPQHF. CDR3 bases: TGTGCCAGCACCGGGACAGGGGGAAACAATCAGCCCCAGCATTTT.

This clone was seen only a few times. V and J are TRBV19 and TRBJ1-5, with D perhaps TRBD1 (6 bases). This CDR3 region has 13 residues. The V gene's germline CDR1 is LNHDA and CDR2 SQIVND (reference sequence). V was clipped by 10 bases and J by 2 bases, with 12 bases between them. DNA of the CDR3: TGTGCCACCAACAGGGATCGCAATCAGCCCCAGCATTTT. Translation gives CATNRDRNQPQHF.